The 28 T cell receptor beta chains below come from one sample, sequenced in a study of cytomegalovirus exposure and HLA in healthy donors. This PCR relied on a set of 60 Vbeta primers and 13 Jbeta primers. Assay used: immunoSEQ multiplex PCR; TCRdb lists only in-frame clones, some missing. This sample yields 140,000 or so clones, of which 61% are seen a single time; 1.8% belongs to the top ten. The sample consisted of PBMCs. These receptors originate from a male donor in good health and CMV-seronegative.

This sequence joins TRBV9 and TRBJ2-2, with 7 bases matching TRBD1. The CDR3 contains 17 residues. The J segment lost 1 base and the V segment lost 4 bases, leaving 10 bases of the junction unmatched. The germline CDR1 and CDR2 sequences are SGDLS and YYNGEE. The CDR3 region is CASSPPDRELNTGELFF. CDR3 nucleotide sequence: TGTGCCAGCAGCCCCCCCGACAGGGAATTGAACACCGGGGAGCTGTTTTTT.

The rearrangement joins TRBV9 to TRBJ1-6; D might be TRBD1 (6 bases). Germline CDR1 and CDR2: SGDLS and YYNGEE. The CDR3 is 14 residues long. The V end lost 2 bases, the J end lost 8 bases, and 11 bases lay between the germline ends. CDR3 sequence (DNA): TGTGCCAGCAGCGTGGACAGCCAAGATTCACCCCTCCACTTT. Protein sequence: CASSVDSQDSPLHF.

There are a few counts of this clone. The rearrangement joins TRBV6-6 to TRBJ1-5; 7 bases map to TRBD1. The CDR3 contains 15 residues. J lost 0 bases, V lost 7 bases, and 6 bases had no gene match. In germline, CDR1 is MNHNY, CDR2 SVGAGI (reference sequence). Written as DNA, the CDR3 is TGTGCCAGCAAACCGGGACAGTATAGCAATCAGCCCCAGCATTTT. Protein sequence: CASKPGQYSNQPQHF.

A single count supports this clone. J is TRBJ1-2 and V is TRBV27, with 7 bases lining up with TRBD1. The CDR3 is 13 amino acids. The junction had 2 bases not matched to a gene; V was cut back by 3 bases and J by 4 bases. Germline-derived CDR1 and CDR2 are MNHEY and SMNVEV (reference sequence). The CDR3 DNA reads TGTGCCAGCAGTTTCGGGGACAGCTATGGCTACACCTTC. It yields the protein CASSFGDSYGYTF.

The J gene is TRBJ2-5, the V gene TRBV27, with unresolved D. V lost 5 bases and J 2 bases, leaving 15 bases between the germline ends. Germline-derived CDR1 and CDR2 are MNHEY and SMNVEV (reference sequence). This CDR3 region has 15 residues. The CDR3 DNA sequence: TGTGCCAGCAGTCCTCTTGGTACAGCTCAAGAGACCCAGTACTTC. This codes for CASSPLGTAQETQYF.

This chain connects TRBV18 to TRBJ1-6; possible D gene TRBD1, 6 bases. This CDR3 has 15 residues. Looked up from germline, CDR1 is KGHSH and CDR2 is LQKENI. With 4 bases removed from V and 7 bases from J, the gap between germline ends came to 14 bases. CDR3 sequence (DNA): TGTGCCAGCTCACAAAACAGGGAATTCAATTCACCCCTCCACTTT. Protein: CASSQNREFNSPLHF.

In its sample, this clone was seen a few times. CDR3 loop: CASSLVQGASGEQYF. The CDR3 DNA is TGTGCCAGCAGCTTAGTACAGGGGGCGTCTGGCGAGCAGTACTTC. The rearrangement uses TRBV7-9 and TRBJ2-5, with TRBD1 matching 9 bases. The assigned J gene may be wrong: the sequence end matches TRBJ2-7 better. CDR3 length: 15 amino acids. Germline V gene lookup returns CDR1 SEHNR and CDR2 FQNEAQ (reference sequence).

The rearrangement links TRBV4-3 to TRBJ1-5; 10 bases are shared with TRBD1. The V segment lost 6 bases and the J segment 6 bases; nucleotides outside the gene matches: 5. Germline assignment: CDR1 LGHNA and CDR2 YSLEER. This CDR3 comprises 14 residues. The CDR3 reads CASSRQGAAQPQHF. The CDR3 DNA reads as TGCGCCAGCAGTCGACAGGGGGCGGCTCAGCCCCAGCATTTT.

This clone was detected only a few times. The sample has other DNA sequences that encode this CDR3 too. The rearrangement uses TRBV5-1 and TRBJ1-2, with TRBD1 identical over 7 bases. The CDR3 has 12 amino acids. Trimming took 2 bases from V and 7 from J; bases not matched to a gene: 2. Germline lookup yields CDR1 SGHRS and CDR2 YFSETQ. CDR3 nucleotide sequence: TGCGCCAGCAGCTTCGACAGGGTTGGCTACACCTTC. It is translated as CASSFDRVGYTF. The full variable domain, in which reference TRBV5-1 and TRBJ1-2 provide the parts outside the CDR3, is KAGVTQTPRYLIKTRGQQVTLSCSPISGHRSVSWYQQTPGQGLQFLFEYFSETQRNKGNFPGRFSGRQFSNSRSEMNVSTLELGDSALYLCASSFDRVGYTFGSGTRLTVV.

This CDR3 is CASSVRQTDTQYF. CDR3 coding DNA: TGTGCCAGCAGTGTGAGACAGACAGATACGCAGTATTTT. This chain links TRBV2 with TRBJ2-3; D may be TRBD1 (5 bases). The CDR3 has 13 residues. The V gene lost 4 bases and the J gene lost 3 bases, with 8 bases spanning the gap. The germline gives CDR1 SNHLY, CDR2 FYNNEI.

The table lists this clone with a few counts. V gene TRBV5-6 combines with J gene TRBJ1-5, with D possibly matching TRBD1 (5 bases). The V and J ends lost 0 bases and 6 bases respectively, with 13 bases between them. CDR3 length: 15 residues. Germline loops: CDR1 SGHDT, CDR2 YYEEEE. CDR3 residues: CASSLGGLGVQPQHF. The CDR3 coding sequence is TGTGCCAGCAGCTTGGGGGGACTGGGGGTTCAGCCCCAGCATTTT.

V gene TRBV6-5 combines with J gene TRBJ1-6, with TRBD1 matching 8 bases. After removal of 9 bases from V and 7 bases from J, the junction contained 5 bases not matched to a gene. The CDR3 extends over 13 amino acids. The germline V gene encodes CDR1 MNHEY and CDR2 SVGAGI. CDR3 nucleotide sequence: TGTGCCAGTAAGGGACAGGAAAATTCACCCCTCCACTTT. Amino acids: CASKGQENSPLHF.

As to this clone: One junction end does not reproduce the germline sequence, and a read error may be involved. V usage is TRBV9 and J usage is TRBJ1-2, with D hard to call. The CDR3 is 15 amino acids. Per germline, CDR1 SGDLS and CDR2 YYNGEE. CDR3 in amino acids: CASSAIDARDYGYPF. CDR3 coding DNA: TGTGCCAGCAGCGCCATCGATGCCCGAGACTATGGCTACCCCTTC.

This chain connects TRBV29-1 to TRBJ1-2, with D possibly TRBD1 on 5 matching bases. Deletions cut 4 bases from V and 2 bases from J, with 14 bases between. The CDR3 runs to 14 residues. Germline lookup yields CDR1 SQVTM and CDR2 ANQGSEA. CDR3 in amino acids: CSVAHRRQNYGYTF. In DNA, the CDR3 is TGCAGCGTTGCCCACAGACGACAGAACTATGGCTACACCTTC.

This clone came up a few times. This chain connects TRBV5-4 to TRBJ2-3, with 15 positions matching TRBD2. The CDR3 totals 18 residues. Germline CDR1 SGHNT, CDR2 YYREEE (reference sequence). Trimming took 4 bases from V and 1 from J; bases not matched to a gene: 7. The CDR3 coding sequence is TGTGCCAGCAGCCCGGGACTAGCGGGGGGTGGTGGCACAGATACGCAGTATTTT. The encoded protein is CASSPGLAGGGGTDTQYF.

The V call is TRBV5-6, the J call TRBJ2-1; no clear D gene. Trimming left V 5 bases short and J 10 bases short, with 10 bases between. Germline values: CDR1 SGHDT, CDR2 YYEEEE. The CDR3 covers 11 residues. The CDR3 nucleotides are TGTGCCAGCAGGACCCTAGGCGAGCAGTTCTTC. It yields the protein CASRTLGEQFF.

This chain links TRBV29-1 with TRBJ1-5; D uncertain. CDR1 is SQVTM and CDR2 is ANQGSEA in the germline V gene. The CDR3 contains 14 residues. The V end was cut by 5 bases, the J end by 0 bases, with 11 bases between. This CDR3 reads CSVSGEYSNQPQHF. CDR3 nucleotides: TGCAGCGTTTCGGGAGAATATAGCAATCAGCCCCAGCATTTT.

The rearrangement joins TRBV10-1 to TRBJ2-7; 8 bases align to TRBD1. The CDR3 sequence is 15 residues long. Losses at the gene ends were 4 bases for V and 4 bases for J; bases not matched to a gene: 9. CDR1 and CDR2 from the germline V gene are WNHNN and SYGVQD (reference sequence). The CDR3 region is CASSGGQASWYEQYF. The CDR3 coding sequence is TGCGCCAGCAGTGGGGGACAGGCCTCCTGGTACGAGCAGTACTTC.

This chain uses TRBV5-4 with TRBJ2-7; no firm D call. The CDR3 spans 15 residues. CDR1 is SGHNT, CDR2 YYREEE, per germline (reference sequence). V was clipped by 3 bases and J by 1 base, with 14 bases between them. The CDR3 sequence: CASSSLSSGSYEQYF. CDR3 nucleotide sequence: TGTGCCAGCAGCTCCCTGTCGTCGGGTTCCTACGAGCAGTACTTC.

The CDR3 sequence: CASSQGLAGAYNEQFF. In DNA form, the CDR3 reads TGTGCCAGCAGCCAGGGACTAGCGGGGGCCTACAATGAGCAGTTCTTC. The genes are TRBV5-4 and TRBJ2-1; 14 positions match TRBD2. V lost 4 bases to trimming and J lost 2 bases; unmatched junction nucleotides: 2. This CDR3 is 16 amino acids long. The germline V gene has CDR1 SGHNT and CDR2 YYREEE (reference sequence). Full variable domain (missing parts from reference TRBV5-4 and TRBJ2-1): ETGVTQSPTHLIKTRGQQVTLRCSSQSGHNTVSWYQQALGQGPQFIFQYYREEENGRGNFPPRFSGLQFPNYSSELNVNALELDDSALYLCASSQGLAGAYNEQFFGPGTRLTVL.

The table lists this clone with a few counts. This chain uses TRBV6-5 with TRBJ1-6; 8 bases are shared with TRBD1. The germline gives CDR1 MNHEY, CDR2 SVGAGI. The V segment lost 2 bases and the J segment 8 bases; nucleotides outside the gene matches: 5. This CDR3 contains 15 residues. The CDR3: CASSYVDRADSPLHF. In nucleotides, the CDR3 is TGTGCCAGCAGTTACGTGGACAGGGCTGATTCACCCCTCCACTTT.

The chain employs TRBV2 and TRBJ1-5, with D hard to call. Trimming left V 6 bases short and J 10 bases short, with 19 bases between. The germline V gene has CDR1 SNHLY and CDR2 FYNNEI. The CDR3 contains 14 residues. The chain's CDR3 is CASSGDRGSGPQHF. CDR3 bases: TGTGCCAGCAGCGGGGATAGAGGAAGTGGTCCCCAGCATTTT.

There are a few counts of this clone. This chain connects TRBV7-2 to TRBJ2-7; 7 bases are a match to TRBD2. Germline V lookup: CDR1 SGHTA, CDR2 FQGNSA. This CDR3 is built from 14 residues. The junction had 5 bases not matched to a gene; V was cut back by 4 bases and J by 2 bases. The DNA of the CDR3 is TGTGCCAGCAGCTACTCGGGGGGTACCTACGAGCAGTACTTC. Residues: CASSYSGGTYEQYF.

This clone was seen a handful of times. The rearrangement joins TRBV10-3 to TRBJ2-7; TRBD1 is a possible D gene (6 bases). CDR3 length: 13 amino acids. The germline V and J ends were trimmed by 4 bases and 5 bases, with 12 bases remaining between them. Germline assignment: CDR1 ENHRY and CDR2 SYGVKD. The CDR3 nucleotides are TGTGCCATCAGTGGGGCAGGGGTTGACGAGCAGTACTTC. It is translated as CAISGAGVDEQYF.

The chain is built from TRBV11-2 and TRBJ2-3, with TRBD2 matching 8 bases. Germline V gene lookup returns CDR1 SGHAT and CDR2 FQNNGV. The trim removed 2 bases at V and 3 bases at J, leaving 4 bases unmatched. The length of the CDR3 is 15 residues. The CDR3 spells CASSLIGRETDTQYF. The CDR3 DNA is TGTGCCAGCAGCTTAATCGGGAGGGAGACAGATACGCAGTATTTT.

This clone was found once. V usage is TRBV9 and J usage is TRBJ2-5; 8 nucleotides line up with TRBD2. With 2 bases clipped from V and 2 bases from J, the junction kept 8 bases outside the gene matches. The CDR3 has 16 residues. Germline V CDR1 and CDR2: SGDLS, YYNGEE. The CDR3: CASSVQVSGGQETQYF. The DNA of the CDR3 is TGTGCCAGCAGCGTCCAGGTGAGCGGGGGACAAGAGACCCAGTACTTC.

The rearrangement uses TRBV10-3 and TRBJ2-7; 8 bases align to TRBD1. This CDR3 has 16 amino acids. Germline assignment: CDR1 ENHRY and CDR2 SYGVKD. The J segment lost 6 bases and the V segment lost 4 bases, leaving 14 bases of the junction unmatched. CDR3 loop: CAISAEVGTGIREQYF. The CDR3 DNA sequence: TGTGCCATCAGTGCAGAAGTGGGGACAGGCATCCGCGAGCAGTACTTC.

The J gene is TRBJ1-4, the V gene TRBV6-4; the D is unclear. Trimming left V 0 bases short and J 8 bases short, with 19 bases between. CDR3 length: 17 residues. Germline V gives CDR1 MRHNA, CDR2 SNTAGT. CDR3 protein: CASSDSVIREREEKLFF. The CDR3 region has the DNA TGTGCCAGCAGTGACTCTGTTATCCGGGAAAGAGAGGAAAAACTGTTTTTT.